The 27 T cell receptor beta chains below come from one sample, sequenced in a study of identical twins. TCRdb analysed the 5' RACE reads with MiXCR anew, one entry per CDR3 protein. Of approximately 890,000 distinct CDR3 sequences in the sample, approximately 13% were seen once. This same sample was also taken into another study, of yellow fever vaccine responses in identical twins.

Input material: PBMCs. These receptors were obtained from a woman between 18 and 30 years old in good health.

The sample holds a few counts of this clonotype. The chain has TRBV16 and TRBJ1-2; 7 positions match TRBD1. Germline values: CDR1 KGHSY, CDR2 FQNENV. V shed 0 bases and J 1 base; nucleotides not matched to a gene: 5. The CDR3 has 16 residues. CDR3: CASSQSPNRGNYGYTF. The CDR3 nucleotides read TGTGCCAGCAGCCAATCACCGAACAGGGGTAACTATGGCTACACCTTC.

The chain combines TRBV20-1 with TRBJ2-4; possibly TRBD1 for D (5 bases). The CDR3 is 13 residues long. Germline V gene sequence: CDR1 DFQATT, CDR2 SNEGSKA (reference sequence). V lost 5 bases, J lost 0 bases, and 8 bases lay in between. The CDR3 reads CSASDRAKNIQYF. The CDR3 nucleotides are TGCAGTGCTTCTGACAGAGCCAAAAACATTCAGTACTTC.

The rearrangement joins TRBV6-1 to TRBJ2-5, with a weak D call TRBD2 (6 bases). The CDR3 loop spans 15 amino acids. Deletions cut 8 bases from V and 2 bases from J, with 18 bases between. Germline V gene sequence: CDR1 MNHNS, CDR2 SASEGT. The CDR3 protein is CASRRASAGQETQYF. The CDR3 region has the DNA TGTGCCAGCCGGAGGGCCAGCGCTGGTCAAGAGACCCAGTACTTC.

This clonotype was found a few times. The chain is built from TRBV7-8 and TRBJ2-4; the match to TRBD1 covers 10 bases. The CDR3 consists of 14 residues. J was trimmed by 6 bases and V by 5 bases; bases with no gene match: 4. CDR1 and CDR2 (germline): SGHVS, FQNEAQ. The CDR3 reads CASSQGQGLNIQYF. The DNA of the CDR3 is TGTGCCAGCAGCCAGGGACAGGGGTTAAACATTCAGTACTTC.

The chain carries TRBV13 and TRBJ2-7; TRBD2 aligns across 8 bases. The CDR3 loop spans 14 amino acids. Germline values: CDR1 PRHDT, CDR2 FYEKMQ (reference sequence). With V trimmed by 3 bases and J by 5 bases, 6 bases remained unmatched. The CDR3 reads CASSFTSGADEQYF. The DNA for the CDR3 is TGTGCCAGCAGCTTTACTAGCGGAGCCGACGAGCAGTACTTC.

This clonotype was recorded many times. This rearrangement joins TRBV5-1 to TRBJ2-1; D is ambiguous. From germline, CDR1 is SGHRS and CDR2 YFSETQ. Trimming cost V 3 bases and J 4 bases, with 11 bases left between them. CDR3 length: 14 amino acids. The CDR3 region has the DNA TGCGCCAGCAGCTACCGACCACAATACAATGAGCAGTTCTTC. Amino acid sequence: CASSYRPQYNEQFF.

The genes are TRBV7-2 and TRBJ2-3; 9 bases fit TRBD2. This CDR3 has 15 residues. V gave up 3 bases and J gave up 6 bases; unmatched junction bases: 7. CDR1 and CDR2 (germline): SGHTA, FQGNSA. The CDR3 DNA reads TGTGCCAGCAGCTTTGCGGGAGGGGTGTCGGATACGCAGTATTTT. Translating gives CASSFAGGVSDTQYF.

This clonotype was observed a few times. This CDR3 is CASSQDWAGGWSDTQYF. The CDR3 DNA reads TGTGCCAGCAGCCAAGATTGGGCGGGAGGTTGGTCAGATACGCAGTATTTT. This chain links TRBV14 with TRBJ2-3; 8 bases agree with TRBD2. This CDR3 comprises 17 residues. Germline assignment: CDR1 SGHDN and CDR2 FVKESK. Trimming removed 0 bases from V and 4 bases from J; junction bases left unmatched: 9.

V usage is TRBV11-2 and J usage is TRBJ2-5, with 7 nucleotides matching TRBD1. Germline CDR1 and CDR2: SGHAT and FQNNGV. The CDR3 is 14 residues long. Germline trimming cut 5 bases from V and 9 bases from J; bases unmatched to any gene: 12. DNA of the CDR3: TGTGCCAGCAGCCAGGACAGGACCCAAGGTTCCCAGTACTTC. Protein sequence: CASSQDRTQGSQYF.

About this clonotype itself: The junction does not match germline at one end; this may be a read error. The chain combines TRBV27 with TRBJ2-2, with D possibly matching TRBD1 (6 bases). In germline, CDR1 is MNHEY, CDR2 SMNVEV (reference sequence). This CDR3 spans 14 amino acids. The CDR3 reads CASSLLRDTGVLFF. The CDR3, as DNA: TGTGCCAGCAGTCTTCTCAGGGACACCGGGGTGCTGTTTTTT.

This clonotype was detected a few times. CDR3 sequence: CASSYGREWRETQYF. The CDR3 nucleotides read TGTGCCAGCAGTTATGGGCGGGAGTGGCGAGAGACCCAGTACTTC. This sequence joins TRBV6-9 and TRBJ2-5; 7 bases align to TRBD2. Germline V gene sequence: CDR1 MNHGY, CDR2 SVAAGI. CDR3 size: 15 residues. The V and J ends lost 2 bases and 4 bases, in that order; junction bases with no gene match: 7.

This clonotype was picked up many times. This chain uses TRBV5-1 with TRBJ2-1, with 10 bases that match TRBD2. V shed 3 bases and J 6 bases; nucleotides not matched to a gene: 9. From germline, CDR1 is SGHRS and CDR2 YFSETQ. The CDR3 totals 16 residues. CDR3 coding DNA: TGCGCCAGCAGCTCCAGCGGGAGGGACGCTACCAATGAGCAGTTCTTC. Amino acids: CASSSSGRDATNEQFF.

V and J are TRBV4-1 and TRBJ2-2; TRBD2 aligns across 10 bases. V dropped 2 bases and J dropped 5; count of bases not matched to a gene: 5. CDR1 and CDR2 from the germline V gene are MGHRA and YSYEKL. This CDR3 contains 16 residues. The CDR3 coding sequence is TGCGCCAGCAGCCAACAACTAGCGGGATTAACCGGGGAGCTGTTTTTT. It specifies CASSQQLAGLTGELFF.

This clonotype was picked up many times. The chain is built from TRBV5-1 and TRBJ1-2, with D possibly TRBD1 on 5 matching bases. V lost 0 bases and J 4 bases, leaving 13 bases between the germline ends. Germline CDR1 SGHRS, CDR2 YFSETQ. CDR3 length: 15 amino acids. This chain's CDR3 is CASSLEEFGGYGYTF. CDR3 coding DNA: TGCGCCAGCAGCTTGGAAGAGTTTGGGGGCTATGGCTACACCTTC. Full variable domain (rest looked up from reference TRBV5-1 and TRBJ1-2): KAGVTQTPRYLIKTRGQQVTLSCSPISGHRSVSWYQQTPGQGLQFLFEYFSETQRNKGNFPGRFSGRQFSNSRSEMNVSTLELGDSALYLCASSLEEFGGYGYTFGSGTRLTVV.

The CDR3 is CSVEEGGYEQFF. The CDR3 region has the DNA TGCAGCGTTGAAGAAGGCGGCTATGAGCAGTTCTTC. V usage is TRBV29-1 and J usage is TRBJ2-1; D not resolved. The CDR3 contains 12 residues. The V gene lost 0 bases and the J gene lost 8 bases, with 8 bases spanning the gap. Per the germline V gene, CDR1 is SQVTM and CDR2 is ANQGSEA.

The chain carries TRBV7-9 and TRBJ2-2; 15 nucleotides line up with TRBD2. The CDR3 is 16 amino acids. Germline V CDR1 and CDR2: SEHNR, FQNEAQ (reference sequence). V shed 6 bases and J 5 bases; nucleotides not matched to a gene: 4. This chain's CDR3 is CASSWGLAGGTGELFF. CDR3 nucleotides: TGTGCCAGCAGTTGGGGACTAGCGGGAGGAACCGGGGAGCTGTTTTTT.

The chain uses TRBV5-1 and TRBJ2-3; D perhaps matches TRBD2 (6 bases). Per germline, CDR1 SGHRS and CDR2 YFSETQ. The CDR3 has 16 residues. Trimming removed 2 bases at V and 6 bases at J, with 19 bases between. As DNA, the CDR3 is TGCGCCAGCAGCTTACGCCTAGCGAGGGCCCCGGATACGCAGTATTTT. Residues: CASSLRLARAPDTQYF.

This chain links TRBV5-1 with TRBJ2-1; 8 nucleotides align to TRBD2. V trimming: 4 bases; J trimming: 1 base; junction bases outside the gene matches: 7. CDR1 is SGHRS, CDR2 YFSETQ, per germline. CDR3 size: 16 residues. The CDR3 spells CASSPNGGGSYNEQFF. For the CDR3, the DNA is TGCGCCAGCAGCCCGAACGGGGGGGGGTCCTACAATGAGCAGTTCTTC.

CDR3 loop: CASSLEGGAGELFF. In nucleotides, the CDR3 is TGTGCCAGCAGCTTAGAAGGTGGGGCCGGGGAGCTGTTTTTT. The V call is TRBV11-3, the J call TRBJ2-2; D unresolved. This CDR3 region has 14 residues. From germline, CDR1 is SGHNT and CDR2 YENEEA. V was shortened by 0 bases and J by 6 bases, with 8 bases between the two germline ends.

This chain connects TRBV12-3 or TRBV12-4 to TRBJ1-1; D gene ambiguous. The CDR3 runs to 9 residues. The germline V and J ends were trimmed by 3 bases and 11 bases, with 4 bases remaining between them. CDR3 bases: TGTGCCAGCAGTTTTCCGGCTTTCTTT. It codes for CASSFPAFF.

J is TRBJ1-2 and V is TRBV16; D perhaps matches TRBD1 (6 bases). The V end was cut by 2 bases, the J end by 6 bases, with 13 bases between. The germline CDR1 and CDR2 sequences are KGHSY and FQNENV. The CDR3 extends over 14 amino acids. CDR3: CASSQVSGADGYTF. For the CDR3, the DNA is TGTGCCAGCAGCCAAGTTTCAGGGGCTGATGGCTACACCTTC.

This clonotype was seen ten or more times. This sequence joins TRBV12-3 or TRBV12-4 and TRBJ1-4; D remains unclear. V lost 5 bases and J lost 2, with 9 bases in between. The CDR3 consists of 14 residues. The CDR3 spells CASSPGNTNEKLFF. Written as DNA, the CDR3 is TGTGCCAGCAGTCCCGGGAACACTAATGAAAAACTGTTTTTT.

The CDR3 here is CASCPSGGSRFNEQYF. The CDR3 region has the DNA TGTGCCAGCTGTCCGTCCGGAGGGAGTAGATTCAACGAGCAGTACTTC. This chain links TRBV12-3 or TRBV12-4 with TRBJ2-7, with a weak D call TRBD2 (6 bases). V lost 8 bases and J lost 5, with 25 bases in between. The CDR3 has 16 residues.

This clonotype has a handful of counts. V gene TRBV7-3 combines with J gene TRBJ2-1, with 7 bases that match TRBD2. From germline, CDR1 is SGHTA and CDR2 FQGTGA. The CDR3 sequence is 14 residues long. The ends lost 6 bases at V and 6 bases at J; junction bases unmatched: 8. The DNA of the CDR3 is TGTGCCAGCAGTCGAGCGGGGAGTGGCAATGAGCAGTTCTTC. Translated: CASSRAGSGNEQFF.

V and J are TRBV5-8 and TRBJ2-6, with TRBD1 matching 8 bases. The CDR3 consists of 16 residues. CDR1 and CDR2 (germline): SGHTS, YDEGEE. The V and J ends lost 4 bases and 2 bases, in that order; junction bases with no gene match: 5. The chain's CDR3 is CASSATGAAGANVLTF. DNA for the CDR3: TGTGCCAGCAGCGCGACAGGGGCGGCTGGGGCCAACGTCCTGACTTTC.

This clonotype showed up just a few times. The chain links TRBV3-1 to TRBJ2-7, with TRBD2 matching 14 bases. This CDR3 is 15 amino acids long. The V gene end was trimmed by 5 bases and the J gene end by 5 bases; junction bases not matched to a gene: 5. Germline V gene sequence: CDR1 LGHDT, CDR2 YNNKEL (reference sequence). DNA for the CDR3: TGTGCCAGCAGCGAGACTAGCGGGAGGGTCCACGAGCAGTACTTC. Encoded protein: CASSETSGRVHEQYF.

This clonotype was seen more than once but under ten times. The chain couples TRBV6-5 to TRBJ2-5; D is undetermined. This CDR3 spans 17 amino acids. The V and J ends lost 0 bases and 2 bases respectively, with 16 bases between them. Per germline, CDR1 MNHEY and CDR2 SVGAGI. CDR3: CASSYSGSAHLQETQYF. CDR3 nucleotide sequence: TGTGCCAGCAGTTACTCTGGTTCAGCCCATTTACAAGAGACCCAGTACTTC.